The 26 T cell receptor beta chains below were found in one sample sequenced in a study. In TCRdb, the 5' RACE reads were re-called with MiXCR into one record per CDR3 protein. Found here are 20,000 to 25,000 distinct CDR3 sequences, less than 40% of them singletons; the top ten hold 2.2%. Sequenced: tumor-infiltrating naive CD4+ T cells sorted from the breast tumor. Subset reported: naive CD4+ T cells, CD4+CD45RA+CD25-. These receptors all come from a female donor with breast cancer.

This clonotype occurred a few times. The rearrangement joins TRBV7-9 to TRBJ1-4; no clear D. CDR1 is SEHNR and CDR2 is FQNEAQ in the germline V gene (reference sequence). The V gene lost 5 bases and the J gene lost 8 bases, with 18 bases spanning the gap. This CDR3 is 15 amino acids long. CDR3 protein: CASSTGRISREKLFF. CDR3 DNA sequence: TGTGCCAGCAGCACCGGACGGATTTCGAGGGAAAAACTGTTTTTT.

This clonotype was observed many times. This chain uses TRBV7-9 with TRBJ2-1; 9 bases fit TRBD2. This CDR3 contains 17 residues. Trimming at V came to 1 base and at J to 8 bases, leaving 12 bases not matched to a gene. Germline V gene data show CDR1 as SEHNR and CDR2 as FQNEAQ (reference sequence). The CDR3 spells CASSLGGVGGRADEQFF. DNA of the CDR3: TGTGCCAGCAGCTTAGGCGGCGTGGGCGGGAGGGCAGATGAGCAGTTCTTC.

The V gene is TRBV4-1, the J gene TRBJ2-4; a weak D match, TRBD1 (5 bases). The CDR3 totals 18 residues. The V and J ends lost 0 bases and 0 bases respectively, with 15 bases between them. Germline V gene data show CDR1 as MGHRA and CDR2 as YSYEKL. The CDR3: CASSQEPQATLAKNIQYF. CDR3 sequence (DNA): TGCGCCAGCAGCCAAGAGCCACAGGCCACATTAGCCAAAAACATTCAGTACTTC.

The sample holds many counts of this clonotype. The chain combines TRBV7-2 with TRBJ2-2; 8 bases map to TRBD1. The CDR3 has 15 residues. The J segment lost 5 bases and the V segment lost 5 bases, leaving 7 bases of the junction unmatched. Germline assignment: CDR1 SGHTA and CDR2 FQGNSA. The CDR3 here is CASSHGQGGTGELFF. The DNA of the CDR3 is TGTGCCAGCAGCCACGGACAGGGTGGGACCGGGGAGCTGTTTTTT.

This clonotype appeared a few times. V and J are TRBV7-2 and TRBJ2-7; D is unclear. Germline V gene lookup returns CDR1 SGHTA and CDR2 FQGNSA. Trimming shortened V by 3 bases and J by 3 bases, and 3 bases separated the two germline ends. The CDR3 runs 11 residues. This chain's CDR3 is CASSFYYEQYF. As DNA, the CDR3 is TGTGCCAGCAGCTTTTACTACGAGCAGTACTTC.

This clonotype was seen only once. This clone may be a read error of a much larger clone one base away. The rearrangement links TRBV7-9 to TRBJ2-1, with D perhaps TRBD1 or TRBD2 (5 bases each). The CDR3 has 13 amino acids. Per the germline V gene, CDR1 is SEHNR and CDR2 is FQNEAQ (reference sequence). This CDR3 is CASSPSGTNERFF. The CDR3 DNA is TGTGCCAGCAGTCCTTCCGGGACCAATGAGCGGTTCTTC. The full variable domain, rest sourced from reference TRBV7-9 and TRBJ2-1, is DTGVSQNPRHKITKRGQNVTFRCDPISEHNRLYWYRQTLGQGPEFLTYFQNEAQLEKSRLLSDRFSAERPKGSFSTLEIQRTEQGDSAMYLCASSPSGTNERFFGPGTRLTVL.

This clonotype has only a few counts. A much larger clone lies a single base off, so this may be a read error. The chain couples TRBV7-9 to TRBJ2-1; no reliable D call. V shed 4 bases and J shed 6 bases, with 10 bases lying between them. The CDR3 sequence is 13 residues long. Germline V lookup: CDR1 SEHNR, CDR2 FQNEAQ (reference sequence). The CDR3 sequence is CASSSRTSNEQFF. Written as DNA, the CDR3 is TGTGCCAGCAGCTCCAGAACCTCCAATGAGCAGTTCTTC.

The chain uses TRBV7-2 and TRBJ2-7; 9 positions match TRBD1. This CDR3 comprises 14 residues. Per germline, CDR1 SGHTA and CDR2 FQGNSA. Losses at the gene ends were 5 bases for V and 2 bases for J; bases not matched to a gene: 4. The CDR3 coding sequence is TGTGCCAGCAGCCAGGACAGGGGACCCTACGAGCAGTACTTC. Translated: CASSQDRGPYEQYF.

In its sample, this clonotype ranks as medium-sized. The J gene is TRBJ2-7, the V gene TRBV20-1; 13 nucleotides match TRBD2. Germline V gene sequence: CDR1 DFQATT, CDR2 SNEGSKA (reference sequence). Trimming cost V 5 bases and J 3 bases; bases outside gene matches: 4. The CDR3 length is 14 residues. The CDR3 is CSAAGLAGDYEQYF. The CDR3 DNA follows: TGCAGTGCTGCCGGACTAGCGGGAGACTACGAGCAGTACTTC.

This clonotype was found a few times. A much larger clone lies a single base off, so this may be a read error. The chain couples TRBV10-2 to TRBJ2-7; 9 positions agree with TRBD1. Per germline, CDR1 WSHSY and CDR2 SAAADI. The CDR3 length is 12 residues. V lost 6 bases to trimming and J lost 9 bases; unmatched junction nucleotides: 6. CDR3 sequence: CASSGQGFGQYF. The CDR3 DNA reads as TGCGCCAGCAGCGGACAGGGGTTCGGGCAGTACTTC.

The chain uses TRBV7-8 and TRBJ2-2, with 8 bases that match TRBD1. V lost 1 base, J lost 5 bases, and 6 bases stayed unmatched. There are 16 residues in the CDR3. Looked up from germline, CDR1 is SGHVS and CDR2 is FQNEAQ. CDR3 sequence (DNA): TGTGCCAGCAGCTTAGACGGGACAGGCTGGACCGGGGAGCTGTTTTTT. This translates into CASSLDGTGWTGELFF.

This clonotype was recorded once. The chain employs TRBV5-5 and TRBJ1-1; D is undetermined. This CDR3 has 15 residues. The V gene lost 4 bases and the J gene lost 3 bases, with 16 bases spanning the gap. CDR1 is SGHKS and CDR2 is YYEKEE in the germline V gene (reference sequence). The CDR3: CASSPSSWEDTEAFF. The DNA for the CDR3 is TGTGCCAGCAGCCCCTCTTCATGGGAAGACACTGAAGCTTTCTTT.

V gene TRBV5-1 combines with J gene TRBJ2-7, with 10 bases aligning to TRBD2. CDR1 SGHRS and CDR2 YFSETQ come from the germline V gene. The CDR3 totals 13 residues. The trim removed 4 bases at V and 2 bases at J, leaving 0 bases unmatched. CDR3 residues: CASSGTSAYEQYF. The CDR3 nucleotides are TGCGCCAGCAGCGGGACTAGCGCCTACGAGCAGTACTTC.

The chain employs TRBV9 and TRBJ2-5; D is uncertain. Germline-derived CDR1 and CDR2 are SGDLS and YYNGEE. The CDR3 runs 14 residues. Trimming removed 0 bases at V and 5 bases at J, with 11 bases between. The CDR3 is CASSVEGNEETQYF. The CDR3 DNA sequence: TGTGCCAGCAGCGTAGAAGGGAATGAGGAGACCCAGTACTTC.

Sample share makes this clonotype medium-sized. The genes are TRBV6-5 and TRBJ1-1; D ambiguous. This CDR3 is 13 amino acids long. Trimming removed 2 bases from V and 4 bases from J, with 8 bases in between. CDR1 is MNHEY and CDR2 is SVGAGI in the germline V gene. The CDR3 sequence: CASSYGVGTEAFF. DNA of the CDR3: TGTGCCAGCAGTTACGGTGTGGGCACTGAAGCTTTCTTT.

This clonotype was observed a few times. The DNA for the CDR3 is TGTGCCAGCAAACCTGCGTGGGGAAGCACAGATACGCAGTATTTT. Its translation is CASKPAWGSTDTQYF. V and J are TRBV6-6 and TRBJ2-3, with no clear D. The CDR3 is made up of 15 amino acids. Germline V CDR1 and CDR2: MNHNY, SVGAGI (reference sequence). Trimming removed 7 bases at V and 0 bases at J, with 14 bases between.

The rearrangement uses TRBV6-5 and TRBJ2-7; the D is unclear. Germline V gene data show CDR1 as MNHEY and CDR2 as SVGAGI. The CDR3 extends over 16 amino acids. Trimming pared 0 bases from V and 2 bases from J, leaving 14 bases between. The CDR3 nucleotides are TGTGCCAGCAGTTACTCGACGGCAGTAGGTACCTACGAGCAGTACTTC. This translates into CASSYSTAVGTYEQYF.

The J gene is TRBJ1-5, the V gene TRBV12-3 or TRBV12-4; 7 positions match TRBD1. The V and J ends lost 5 bases and 4 bases, in that order; junction bases with no gene match: 8. This CDR3 is built from 15 residues. CDR3 sequence: CASSRRRQGNQPQHF. The CDR3 region has the DNA TGTGCCAGCAGTCGCCGAAGACAGGGTAATCAGCCCCAGCATTTT.

V gene TRBV7-3 combines with J gene TRBJ2-3, with D possibly called TRBD1 or TRBD2 (6 bases each). CDR1 is SGHTA, CDR2 FQGTGA, per germline. Trimming stripped 6 bases from V and 2 bases from J, with 15 bases between. This CDR3 has 15 amino acids. CDR3 bases: TGTGCCAGCAGTGTCTGGGGGGCCCCCACAGATACGCAGTATTTT. It specifies CASSVWGAPTDTQYF.

This clonotype was recorded at least ten times. The junction does not match germline at one end; this may be a read error. The CDR3 DNA sequence: TGTGCCACTAGTGGCACAGCCGCTCGCTCCTACAATGAGCAGTTCTTC. Its protein is CATSGTAARSYNEQFF. This chain joins TRBV19 and TRBJ2-1; D unclear. CDR3 size: 16 residues. CDR1 and CDR2 (germline): LNHDA, SQIVND (reference sequence). Full variable domain (rest looked up from reference TRBV19 and TRBJ2-1): DGGITQSPKYLFRKEGQNVTLSCEQNLNHDAMYWYRQDPGQGLRLIYYSQIVNDFQKGDIAEGYSVSREKKESFPLTVTSAQKNPTAFYLCATSGTAARSYNEQFFGPGTRLTVL.

The V gene is TRBV29-1, the J gene TRBJ1-2; 8 nucleotides match TRBD1. V lost 1 base, J lost 0 bases, and 4 bases stayed unmatched. The CDR3 is 15 amino acids. Germline values: CDR1 SQVTM, CDR2 ANQGSEA. The CDR3 nucleotides are TGCAGCGTTGAAGGCATGACAGGGGCTAACTATGGCTACACCTTC. It is translated as CSVEGMTGANYGYTF.

This clonotype has a count of ten or more. The CDR3 DNA is TGCGCCAGCAGCTCTAAGCGGGAGGCAAGAGATACGCAGTATTTT. This gives the protein CASSSKREARDTQYF. The chain couples TRBV5-1 to TRBJ2-3; 9 bases fit TRBD2. Germline CDR1 and CDR2: SGHRS and YFSETQ. The CDR3 has 15 amino acids. V was pared by 3 bases and J by 5 bases, with 7 bases of the junction left unmatched.

This clonotype is a singleton in its sample. The chain couples TRBV12-3 or TRBV12-4 to TRBJ2-1; TRBD2 matches 8 bases. J gave up 0 bases and V 3 bases, and 4 bases lay outside the gene matches. The CDR3 runs to 16 residues. DNA for the CDR3: TGTGCCAGCAGTTTCAGCGGGGGCAGCTCCTACAATGAGCAGTTCTTC. Its translation is CASSFSGGSSYNEQFF.

This clonotype was seen many times. The chain links TRBV20-1 to TRBJ2-7; D is unresolved. This CDR3 is 14 amino acids long. V was cut by 0 bases and J by 0 bases, with 9 bases left in between. Per the germline V gene, CDR1 is DFQATT and CDR2 is SNEGSKA (reference sequence). CDR3 sequence: CSARDPRTSYEQYF. DNA of the CDR3: TGCAGTGCTAGAGACCCGCGTACCTCCTACGAGCAGTACTTC.

The chain combines TRBV29-1 with TRBJ1-5; 11 bases are a match to TRBD1. Per germline, CDR1 SQVTM and CDR2 ANQGSEA. The CDR3 runs 17 residues. V trimming: 4 bases; J trimming: 0 bases; junction bases outside the gene matches: 8. For the CDR3, the DNA is TGCAGCGTTGTAGGGACAGGGGGGGAATATAGCAATCAGCCCCAGCATTTT. Residues: CSVVGTGGEYSNQPQHF.

This clonotype was seen more than once but under ten times. This chain joins TRBV20-1 and TRBJ2-7; 9 bases are shared with TRBD1. The length of the CDR3 is 17 residues. Germline V CDR1 and CDR2: DFQATT, SNEGSKA (reference sequence). The V and J ends lost 0 bases and 0 bases, in that order; junction bases with no gene match: 9. For the CDR3, the DNA is TGCAGTGCTAGAGAGGGGCCGGTGGGACAGGGCTCCTACGAGCAGTACTTC. Its protein product is CSAREGPVGQGSYEQYF.